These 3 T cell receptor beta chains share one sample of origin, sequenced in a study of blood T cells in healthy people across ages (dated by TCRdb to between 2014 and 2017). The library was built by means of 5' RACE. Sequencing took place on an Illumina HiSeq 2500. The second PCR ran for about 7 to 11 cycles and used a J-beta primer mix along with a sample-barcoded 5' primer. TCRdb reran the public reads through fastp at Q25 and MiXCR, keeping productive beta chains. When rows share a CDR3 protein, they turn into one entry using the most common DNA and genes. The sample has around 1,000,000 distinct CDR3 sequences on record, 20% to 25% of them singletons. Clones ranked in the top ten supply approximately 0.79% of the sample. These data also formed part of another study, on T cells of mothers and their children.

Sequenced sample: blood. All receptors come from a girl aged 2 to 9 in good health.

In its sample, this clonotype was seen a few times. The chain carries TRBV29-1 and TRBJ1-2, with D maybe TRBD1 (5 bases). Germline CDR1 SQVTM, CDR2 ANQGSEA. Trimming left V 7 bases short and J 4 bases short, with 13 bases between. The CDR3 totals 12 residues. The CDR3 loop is CSAGGVGYGYTF. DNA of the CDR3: TGCAGCGCTGGAGGGGTGGGCTATGGCTACACCTTC.

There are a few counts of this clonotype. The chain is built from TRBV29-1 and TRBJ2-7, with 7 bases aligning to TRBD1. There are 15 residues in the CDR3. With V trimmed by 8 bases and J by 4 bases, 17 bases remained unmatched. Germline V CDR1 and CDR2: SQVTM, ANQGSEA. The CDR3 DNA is TGCAGCTCCCCCCTTGGGGACAGCGCTTATTACGAGCAGTACTTC. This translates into CSSPLGDSAYYEQYF.

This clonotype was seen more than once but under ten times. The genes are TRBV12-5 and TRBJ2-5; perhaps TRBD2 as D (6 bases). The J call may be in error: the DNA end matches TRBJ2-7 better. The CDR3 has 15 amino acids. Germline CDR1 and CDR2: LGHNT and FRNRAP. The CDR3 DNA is TGTGCTAGTGGACGCGGGATTAGCGCATCCTACGAGCAGTACTTC. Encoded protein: CASGRGISASYEQYF.